These T cell receptor beta chains were read from a single sample in a study of cytomegalovirus exposure and HLA in healthy donors. Generated by immunoSEQ multiplex PCR, the TCRdb table keeps only in-frame clones and is missing some. Here the sample spans under 150,000 clones, just under 80% being singletons. Material: PBMCs. The receptors stem from a young woman in good health and CMV-seronegative. The CDR3 runs from the conserved cysteine through the conserved F or W. A D gene is named only where the DNA matches it firmly. A clone size is listed for some rows: how often the clone was seen (once, few, many), or a class if it is expanded.

J: TRBJ2-7
D: TRBD2
V: TRBV9
size: few
CDR3: CASASGAGSSYEQYF
DNA: TGTGCCAGCGCTAGCGGGGCTGGGTCTTCCTACGAGCAGTACTTC

J: TRBJ1-5
D: .
V: TRBV11-2
size: few
CDR3: CASSPSRERQPQHF
DNA: TGTGCCAGCAGCCCCAGCCGGGAAAGGCAGCCCCAGCATTTT

J: TRBJ1-1
D: .
V: TRBV29-1
size: .
CDR3: CSVDRTTEAFF
DNA: TGCAGCGTCGACAGGACCACTGAAGCTTTCTTT

J: TRBJ2-2
D: .
V: TRBV7-8
size: few
CDR3: CASSFLRRDSGELFF
DNA: TGTGCCAGCAGCTTCTTGAGGAGGGATTCCGGGGAGCTGTTTTTT

J: TRBJ2-7
D: .
V: TRBV18
size: .
CDR3: CASSPPGDSYEQYF
DNA: TGTGCCAGCTCACCTCCCGGAGACTCCTACGAGCAGTACTTC

J: TRBJ2-3
D: .
V: TRBV5-8
size: .
CDR3: CASSLVQGKDTQYF
DNA: TGTGCCAGCAGCTTGGTCCAGGGGAAAGATACGCAGTATTTT

J: TRBJ2-7
D: .
V: TRBV6-5
size: .
CDR3: CASSPYPRTYYEQYF
DNA: TGTGCCAGCAGCCCCTACCCGCGCACCTACTACGAGCAGTACTTC

J: TRBJ2-3
D: TRBD2
V: TRBV9
size: .
CDR3: CASASTSLIFTDTQYF
DNA: TGTGCCAGCGCATCGACTAGCCTAATTTTCACAGATACGCAGTATTTT

J: TRBJ1-1
D: .
V: TRBV10-3
size: few
CDR3: CAISEGQPEAFF
DNA: TGTGCCATCAGTGAAGGACAGCCCGAAGCTTTCTTT

J: TRBJ2-2
D: .
V: TRBV27
size: .
CDR3: CASSFEINTGELFF
DNA: TGTGCCAGCAGTTTTGAGATCAACACCGGGGAGCTGTTTTTT

J: TRBJ1-2
D: .
V: TRBV15
size: .
CDR3: CATRDSGSSYNYGYTF
DNA: TGTGCCACCAGGGATTCAGGGTCCTCCTATAACTATGGCTACACCTTC

J: TRBJ1-2
D: TRBD1
V: TRBV5-6
size: .
CDR3: CASSPDRASYGYTF
DNA: TGTGCCAGCAGCCCTGACAGGGCCAGCTATGGCTACACCTTC

J: TRBJ1-4
D: TRBD1
V: TRBV19
size: .
CDR3: CASSPGQGGEKLFF
DNA: TGTGCCAGTAGTCCGGGACAGGGGGGTGAAAAACTGTTTTTT

J: TRBJ2-7
D: TRBD2
V: TRBV7-2
size: .
CDR3: CASSSLPGNAGGLYEQYF
DNA: TGTGCCAGCAGCTCCCTTCCAGGGAACGCGGGGGGCCTCTACGAGCAGTACTTC

J: TRBJ2-1
D: TRBD2
V: TRBV30
size: .
CDR3: CAWSSNGRLNEQFF
DNA: TGTGCCTGGAGTTCTAACGGGAGGTTAAATGAGCAGTTCTTC

J: TRBJ1-1
D: .
V: TRBV19
size: .
CDR3: CASSRQAGRTEAFF
DNA: TGTGCCAGTAGTAGGCAGGCGGGTAGAACTGAAGCTTTCTTT

J: TRBJ2-5
D: TRBD2
V: TRBV7-2
size: .
CDR3: CASSTSGSWETQYF
DNA: TGTGCCAGCAGCACTAGCGGGAGTTGGGAGACCCAGTACTTC

J: TRBJ2-1
D: .
V: TRBV14
size: .
CDR3: CASNDRGGPYNEQFF
DNA: TGTGCCAGCAACGATCGCGGCGGGCCCTACAATGAGCAGTTCTTC

J: TRBJ2-3
D: TRBD2
V: TRBV29-1
size: .
CDR3: CSVQTSGRLGTQYF
DNA: TGCAGCGTCCAAACTAGCGGGAGGTTGGGTACGCAGTATTTT

J: TRBJ2-1
D: TRBD2
V: TRBV10-3
size: .
CDR3: CAITRQGLAGVRNEQFF
DNA: TGTGCCATCACCCGACAGGGACTAGCGGGAGTTAGGAATGAGCAGTTCTTC

J: TRBJ1-2
D: .
V: TRBV5-5
size: few
CDR3: CASSLTSLYGYTF
DNA: TGTGCCAGCAGCTTGACCAGTTTGTATGGCTACACCTTC

J: TRBJ2-1
D: TRBD1
V: TRBV28
size: .
CDR3: CASTRLTGGVHNEQFF
DNA: TGTGCCAGCACCAGACTCACAGGGGGCGTCCACAATGAGCAGTTCTTC

J: TRBJ1-2
D: .
V: TRBV5-8
size: .
CDR3: CASSWTLSYGYTF
DNA: TGTGCCAGCAGCTGGACTCTTAGCTATGGCTACACCTTC

J: TRBJ2-1
D: .
V: TRBV10-3
size: .
CDR3: CAISETDRTRGEQFF
DNA: TGTGCCATCAGTGAGACTGACAGGACGCGAGGTGAGCAGTTCTTC

J: TRBJ1-3
D: .
V: TRBV18
size: .
CDR3: CASSHFSTAIASGNTIYF
DNA: TGTGCCAGCTCACACTTCTCGACAGCGATCGCGTCTGGAAACACCATATATTTT

J: TRBJ2-3
D: .
V: TRBV4-1
size: few
CDR3: CASSQDGGSAFRDTQYF
DNA: TGCGCCAGCAGCCAAGATGGGGGGAGCGCGTTCAGAGATACGCAGTATTTT

J: TRBJ2-7
D: .
V: TRBV27
size: .
CDR3: CASSPRRGKDEQYF
DNA: TGTGCCAGCAGTCCGCGGCGGGGTAAGGACGAGCAGTACTTC

J: TRBJ2-7
D: TRBD2
V: TRBV5-1
size: .
CDR3: CASSSLTSGRTYEQYF
DNA: TGCGCCAGCAGCTCCCTAACTAGCGGGCGAACCTACGAGCAGTACTTC

J: TRBJ1-1
D: TRBD1
V: TRBV9
size: .
CDR3: CASSVVGQMNTEAFF
DNA: TGTGCCAGCAGCGTAGTGGGACAGATGAACACTGAAGCTTTCTTT

J: TRBJ2-3
D: .
V: TRBV6-5
size: .
CDR3: CASSYDGRGDTQYF
DNA: TGTGCCAGCAGTTACGACGGGAGAGGAGATACGCAGTATTTT

J: TRBJ1-1
D: .
V: TRBV9
size: .
CDR3: CASSEGDTGTEAFF
DNA: TGTGCCAGCAGCGAGGGGGACACCGGGACTGAAGCTTTCTTT

J: TRBJ2-7
D: .
V: TRBV2
size: once
CDR3: CAIDSMSSYEQYF
DNA: TGTGCCATAGACAGTATGAGCTCCTACGAGCAGTACTTC

J: TRBJ2-7
D: .
V: TRBV7-9
size: .
CDR3: CASSFRIQVDEQYF
DNA: TGTGCCAGCAGCTTCAGGATCCAGGTCGACGAGCAGTACTTC

J: TRBJ1-2
D: TRBD1
V: TRBV5-1
size: few
CDR3: CASSPEGALYGYTF
DNA: TGCGCCAGCAGCCCTGAGGGGGCCCTCTATGGCTACACCTTC

J: TRBJ2-5
D: .
V: TRBV7-9
size: .
CDR3: CASSSRGHGGETQYF
DNA: TGTGCCAGCAGTTCCCGGGGTCACGGCGGGGAGACCCAGTACTTC

J: TRBJ2-7
D: TRBD1
V: TRBV6-5
size: .
CDR3: CASSYSGQSSYEQYF
DNA: TGTGCCAGCAGTTACTCGGGACAGAGCTCCTACGAGCAGTACTTC

J: TRBJ2-3
D: .
V: TRBV30
size: .
CDR3: CAWSSGAGSTDTQYF
DNA: TGTGCCTGGAGCAGCGGAGCCGGCAGCACAGATACGCAGTATTTT

J: TRBJ1-1
D: .
V: TRBV5-1
size: .
CDR3: CASSSRAGEATEAFF
DNA: TGCGCCAGCAGCTCTCGGGCGGGTGAGGCGACTGAAGCTTTCTTT

J: TRBJ2-1
D: TRBD1
V: TRBV7-8
size: .
CDR3: CASSSPAGGVNEQFF
DNA: TGTGCCAGCAGCTCCCCAGCAGGGGGCGTAAATGAGCAGTTCTTC

J: TRBJ2-7
D: .
V: TRBV15
size: .
CDR3: CATSRGVDSAGTYEQYF
DNA: TGTGCCACCAGCAGAGGAGTTGATTCGGCAGGGACCTACGAGCAGTACTTC

J: TRBJ2-6
D: TRBD1
V: TRBV2
size: .
CDR3: CASSPPGQRNSGANVLTF
DNA: TGTGCCAGCAGTCCCCCGGGACAGAGGAACTCTGGGGCCAACGTCCTGACTTTC

J: TRBJ1-3
D: .
V: TRBV7-2
size: .
CDR3: CASSYIDSSNTIYF
DNA: TGTGCCAGCAGCTACATCGACAGCTCCAACACCATATATTTT

J: TRBJ2-2
D: .
V: TRBV7-8
size: .
CDR3: CASSLATPSATGELFF
DNA: TGTGCCAGCAGCTTAGCCACCCCTAGCGCTACCGGGGAGCTGTTTTTT